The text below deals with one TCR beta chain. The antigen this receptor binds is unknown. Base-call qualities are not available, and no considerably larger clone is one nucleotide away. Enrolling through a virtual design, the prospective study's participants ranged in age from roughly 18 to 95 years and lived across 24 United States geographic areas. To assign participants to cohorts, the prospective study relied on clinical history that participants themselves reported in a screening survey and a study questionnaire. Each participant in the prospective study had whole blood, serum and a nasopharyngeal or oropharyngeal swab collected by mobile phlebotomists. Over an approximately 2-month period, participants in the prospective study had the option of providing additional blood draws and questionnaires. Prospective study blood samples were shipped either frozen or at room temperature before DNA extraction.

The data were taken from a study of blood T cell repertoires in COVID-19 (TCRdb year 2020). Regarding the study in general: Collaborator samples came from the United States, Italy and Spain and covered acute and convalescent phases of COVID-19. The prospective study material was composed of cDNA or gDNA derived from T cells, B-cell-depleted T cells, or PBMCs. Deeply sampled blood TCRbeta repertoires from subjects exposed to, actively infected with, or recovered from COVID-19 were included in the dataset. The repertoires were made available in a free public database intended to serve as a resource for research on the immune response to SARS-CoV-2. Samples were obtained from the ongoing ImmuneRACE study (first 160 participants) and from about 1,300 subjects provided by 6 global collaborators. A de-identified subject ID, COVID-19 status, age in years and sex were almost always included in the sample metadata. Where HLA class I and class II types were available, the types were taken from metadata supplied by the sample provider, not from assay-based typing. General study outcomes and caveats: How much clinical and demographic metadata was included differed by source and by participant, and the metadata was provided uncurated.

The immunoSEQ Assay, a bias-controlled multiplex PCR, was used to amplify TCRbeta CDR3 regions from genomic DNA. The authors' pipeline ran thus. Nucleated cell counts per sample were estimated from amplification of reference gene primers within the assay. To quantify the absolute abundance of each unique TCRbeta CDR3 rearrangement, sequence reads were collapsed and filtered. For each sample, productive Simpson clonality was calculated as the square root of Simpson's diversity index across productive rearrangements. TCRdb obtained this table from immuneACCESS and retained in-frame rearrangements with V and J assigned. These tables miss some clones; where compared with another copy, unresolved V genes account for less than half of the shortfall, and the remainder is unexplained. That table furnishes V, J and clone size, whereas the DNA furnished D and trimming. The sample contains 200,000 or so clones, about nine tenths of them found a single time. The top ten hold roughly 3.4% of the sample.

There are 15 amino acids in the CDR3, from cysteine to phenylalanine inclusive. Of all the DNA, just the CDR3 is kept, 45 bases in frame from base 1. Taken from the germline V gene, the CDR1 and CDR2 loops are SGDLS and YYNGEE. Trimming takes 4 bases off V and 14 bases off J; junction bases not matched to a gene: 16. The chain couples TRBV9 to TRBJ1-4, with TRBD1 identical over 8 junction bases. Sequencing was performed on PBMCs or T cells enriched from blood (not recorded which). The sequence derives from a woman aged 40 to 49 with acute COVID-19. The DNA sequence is TGTGCCAGCAGCCCCCTGGACAGGGTCCCCGTTGGGCTGTTTTTT. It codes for CASSPLDRVPVGLFF.